The rows below give T cell receptor beta chains drawn from one sample of a study of lymphopenia after photon versus proton radiotherapy. The protocol was immunoSEQ multiplex PCR, while the TCRdb copy is restricted to in-frame clones and leaves out a portion. The table lists around 31,000 clones, 89% of them singletons. The sample here was peripheral blood, taken from a patient treated with proton-based radiotherapy. These TCRs come from a woman in her seventies with pancreatic cancer. Some clones in this sample may be carry-over from other donors' samples. Each CDR3 is given with its conserved first and last residue. A D gene is named only where the DNA matches it firmly. Rows may omit the clone size; those that give it use once, few, many or a size class.

V gene: TRBV29-1
D gene: TRBD1
clone size: -
J gene: TRBJ1-5
CDR3 DNA: TGCAGCGTTGTACAGGGGGATCAGCCCCAGCATTTT
CDR3 protein: CSVVQGDQPQHF

V gene: TRBV5-8
D gene: -
clone size: few
J gene: TRBJ2-4
CDR3 DNA: TGTGCCAGCAGCTTGACAGGCGGCCTGGGCATTCAGTACTTC
CDR3 protein: CASSLTGGLGIQYF

V gene: TRBV6-5
D gene: -
clone size: -
J gene: TRBJ2-1
CDR3 DNA: TGTGCCAGCATTCCGAATCTTTCAGGGAGAGAGCAGTTCTTC
CDR3 protein: CASIPNLSGREQFF

V gene: TRBV5-1
D gene: TRBD2
clone size: -
J gene: TRBJ2-5
CDR3 DNA: TGCGCCAGCAGCTTTAGCGGGGGGCAAGAGACCCAGTACTTC
CDR3 protein: CASSFSGGQETQYF

V gene: TRBV21-1
D gene: -
clone size: -
J gene: TRBJ2-1
CDR3 DNA: TGTGCCAGCAGTGGGAGGCGGGAGGCCTCCTACAATGAGCAGTTCTTC
CDR3 protein: CASSGRREASYNEQFF

V gene: TRBV29-1
D gene: TRBD2
clone size: -
J gene: TRBJ2-7
CDR3 DNA: TGCAGCGCCGGGGGAGGGCCACAGGAGCAGTACTTC
CDR3 protein: CSAGGGPQEQYF

V gene: TRBV10-3
D gene: -
clone size: -
J gene: TRBJ2-7
CDR3 DNA: TGTGCCATCAGTGATCCTGGGGTCCGAAACTCCTACGAGCAGTACTTC
CDR3 protein: CAISDPGVRNSYEQYF

V gene: TRBV5-1
D gene: TRBD2
clone size: -
J gene: TRBJ2-7
CDR3 DNA: TGCGCCAGCGGGAGCGGGGTTAGCTCCTACGAGCAGTACTTC
CDR3 protein: CASGSGVSSYEQYF

V gene: TRBV6-1
D gene: -
clone size: -
J gene: TRBJ1-6
CDR3 DNA: TGTGCCAGCAGTGGCCGCTCCTATAATTCACCCCTCCACTTT
CDR3 protein: CASSGRSYNSPLHF

V gene: TRBV4-2
D gene: TRBD2
clone size: once
J gene: TRBJ2-1
CDR3 DNA: TGTGCCAGCAGCCAAGCCGGGGCGGGGGCCTACAATGAGCAGTTCTTC
CDR3 protein: CASSQAGAGAYNEQFF

V gene: TRBV30
D gene: -
clone size: -
J gene: TRBJ2-1
CDR3 DNA: TGTGCCTGGAGTGTCGCAGGGCCTTCTTACAATGAGCAGTTCTTC
CDR3 protein: CAWSVAGPSYNEQFF

V gene: TRBV29-1
D gene: TRBD1
clone size: once
J gene: TRBJ2-5
CDR3 DNA: TGCAGCGTTGAGTACAGGGGGCTCCAAGAGACCCAGTACTTC
CDR3 protein: CSVEYRGLQETQYF

V gene: TRBV4-2
D gene: TRBD2
clone size: -
J gene: TRBJ2-5
CDR3 DNA: TGTGCCAGCAGTGGAGCGGGATCGGGGAGCCAGTACTTC
CDR3 protein: CASSGAGSGSQYF

V gene: TRBV7-2
D gene: -
clone size: -
J gene: TRBJ2-2
CDR3 DNA: TGTGCCAGCAGCTTAACAGAGCGCACCGGGGAGCTGTTTTTT
CDR3 protein: CASSLTERTGELFF

V gene: TRBV2
D gene: TRBD2
clone size: once
J gene: TRBJ2-1
CDR3 DNA: TGTGCCAACCCCGTACAGCGGGAGGGCCTAAATGAGCAGTTCTTC
CDR3 protein: CANPVQREGLNEQFF

V gene: TRBV28
D gene: -
clone size: -
J gene: TRBJ1-5
CDR3 DNA: TGTGCCAGCAGTTTAGTACAGGGCAATCAGCCCCAGCATTTT
CDR3 protein: CASSLVQGNQPQHF

V gene: TRBV6-5
D gene: TRBD2
clone size: -
J gene: TRBJ2-7
CDR3 DNA: TGTGCCAGCAGCGATACTAGCGGAGGAACCTACGAGCAGTACTTC
CDR3 protein: CASSDTSGGTYEQYF

V gene: TRBV7-8
D gene: TRBD1
clone size: -
J gene: TRBJ2-6
CDR3 DNA: TGTGCCAGCAGCTTAGTATCGGGACAGGGGGCGAGCGTCCTGACTTTC
CDR3 protein: CASSLVSGQGASVLTF

V gene: TRBV6-1
D gene: -
clone size: -
J gene: TRBJ2-7
CDR3 DNA: TGTGCCAGCAGGGAAGGGATAATGACGGCTAGCTCCTACGAGCAGTACTTC
CDR3 protein: CASREGIMTASSYEQYF

V gene: TRBV6-4
D gene: -
clone size: -
J gene: TRBJ2-6
CDR3 DNA: TGTGCCAGCAGTGACTTCAGGGGGGACGGGGCCAACGTCCTGACTTTC
CDR3 protein: CASSDFRGDGANVLTF

V gene: TRBV27
D gene: -
clone size: -
J gene: TRBJ1-4
CDR3 DNA: TGTGCCACCCGCCAAGGAGATGCAACTAATGAAAAACTGTTTTTT
CDR3 protein: CATRQGDATNEKLFF

V gene: TRBV27
D gene: -
clone size: -
J gene: TRBJ1-1
CDR3 DNA: TGTGCCAGCGGGGGCGGGGGCCGGGGCACTGAAGCTTTCTTT
CDR3 protein: CASGGGGRGTEAFF

V gene: TRBV23-1
D gene: -
clone size: -
J gene: TRBJ2-1
CDR3 DNA: TGCGCCAGCTGGACCCGGACCAAACTCTACAATGAGCAGTTCTTC
CDR3 protein: CASWTRTKLYNEQFF

V gene: TRBV30
D gene: -
clone size: -
J gene: TRBJ2-1
CDR3 DNA: TGTGCCCGGAGTGTGGGTGCATCCTACAATGAGCAGTTCTTC
CDR3 protein: CARSVGASYNEQFF

V gene: TRBV10-3
D gene: -
clone size: -
J gene: TRBJ1-6
CDR3 DNA: TGTGCCATCAGTGAGGAGGCCTCACCCCTCCACTTT
CDR3 protein: CAISEEASPLHF

V gene: TRBV19
D gene: TRBD1
clone size: -
J gene: TRBJ1-1
CDR3 DNA: TGTGCCAGTAGTGTAGGGACAGGGGATGAAGCTTTCTTT
CDR3 protein: CASSVGTGDEAFF

V gene: TRBV4-3
D gene: TRBD1
clone size: -
J gene: TRBJ1-2
CDR3 DNA: TGCGCCAGCAGCCAATTGGCAGGGGGCTCCTCTATCTATGGCTACACCTTC
CDR3 protein: CASSQLAGGSSIYGYTF

V gene: TRBV6-6
D gene: -
clone size: -
J gene: TRBJ2-1
CDR3 DNA: TGTGCCAGCACAACAGGGAGCAATGAGCAGTTCTTC
CDR3 protein: CASTTGSNEQFF

V gene: TRBV6-5
D gene: -
clone size: -
J gene: TRBJ1-1
CDR3 DNA: TGTGCCAGCAGTTACTCGAATAGTGGCACTGAAGCTTTCTTT
CDR3 protein: CASSYSNSGTEAFF

V gene: TRBV4-3
D gene: -
clone size: -
J gene: TRBJ2-1
CDR3 DNA: TGCGCCAGCAGCCGGTACAATGAGCAGTTCTTC
CDR3 protein: CASSRYNEQFF

V gene: TRBV6-4
D gene: TRBD2
clone size: -
J gene: TRBJ2-1
CDR3 DNA: TGTGCCAGCAGTGTGGAAGCGGGGCGGAATAATGAGCAGTTCTTC
CDR3 protein: CASSVEAGRNNEQFF

V gene: TRBV11-1
D gene: -
clone size: -
J gene: TRBJ1-1
CDR3 DNA: TGTGCCAGCAGCTTCACGGGGACTGAAGCTTTCTTT
CDR3 protein: CASSFTGTEAFF

V gene: TRBV2
D gene: -
clone size: -
J gene: TRBJ2-3
CDR3 DNA: TGTGCCAGCAGTGTAAACAGGGCGAGCACAGATACGCAGTATTTT
CDR3 protein: CASSVNRASTDTQYF

V gene: TRBV7-9
D gene: TRBD2
clone size: -
J gene: TRBJ2-5
CDR3 DNA: TGTGCCAGCAGCCGTTGGACTAGTGAGTTAGAGACCCAGTACTTC
CDR3 protein: CASSRWTSELETQYF

V gene: TRBV2
D gene: TRBD1
clone size: -
J gene: TRBJ1-1
CDR3 DNA: TGTGCCAGCATGGGACAGAGCATGAACACTGAAGCTTTCTTT
CDR3 protein: CASMGQSMNTEAFF

V gene: TRBV4-1
D gene: -
clone size: -
J gene: TRBJ2-2
CDR3 DNA: TGCGCCAGCAGCCAAGATACGAGTTACACCGGGGAGCTGTTTTTT
CDR3 protein: CASSQDTSYTGELFF

V gene: TRBV9
D gene: -
clone size: -
J gene: TRBJ2-3
CDR3 DNA: TGTGCCAGCAGCCACCCCCGGGGCGGCCTCAGGGAAGATACGCAGTATTTT
CDR3 protein: CASSHPRGGLREDTQYF